Below, 17 T cell receptor beta chains from the same sample are listed, as sequenced in a study of blood T cells in healthy people across ages. With a J-beta primer mix and a sample-barcoded 5' primer, a second PCR ran about 7 to 11 cycles. TCRdb re-called the 5' RACE reads with MiXCR, one entry per CDR3 protein. This sample has hundreds of thousands of distinct CDR3 sequences, with approximately 30% found just once. Sequencing was done on a sample of blood. These receptors all stem from an elderly woman in good health.

This clonotype was detected many times. The chain joins TRBV20-1 to TRBJ1-4; tentative D call: TRBD1 (5 bases). Trimming removed 5 bases from V and 6 bases from J, with 16 bases in between. CDR3 length: 14 amino acids. Looked up from germline, CDR1 is DFQATT and CDR2 is SNEGSKA (reference sequence). The DNA for the CDR3 is TGCAGTGCTTATACTGATGCGGGGGATGAAAAACTGTTTTTT. This gives the protein CSAYTDAGDEKLFF.

This clonotype showed up many times. This rearrangement joins TRBV4-2 to TRBJ1-4; tentatively, D is TRBD1 (6 bases). In germline, CDR1 is LGHNA, CDR2 YNFKEQ. V lost 4 bases and J 0 bases, leaving 15 bases between the germline ends. The length of the CDR3 is 17 residues. The CDR3 spells CASSPPGHRATNEKLFF. CDR3 nucleotide sequence: TGTGCCAGCAGCCCTCCGGGACACCGTGCAACTAATGAAAAACTGTTTTTT.

The CDR3: CSARDTAVLYGYTF. CDR3 bases: TGCAGTGCTAGAGATACCGCAGTCCTATATGGCTACACCTTC. The chain joins TRBV20-1 to TRBJ1-2; D ambiguous. This CDR3 is built from 14 residues. Per the germline V gene, CDR1 is DFQATT and CDR2 is SNEGSKA (reference sequence). V lost 0 bases and J 5 bases, leaving 13 bases between the germline ends.

This clonotype has only a few counts. This sequence may be a read error, since a much larger clone differs from it by one base. The V call is TRBV18, the J call TRBJ1-6, with D maybe TRBD1 (5 bases). Germline V lookup: CDR1 KGHSH, CDR2 LQKENI. The CDR3 has 17 residues. The V gene lost 6 bases and the J gene lost 7 bases, with 22 bases spanning the gap. This CDR3 reads CASSREAPGSRNSPLHF. For the CDR3, the DNA is TGTGCCAGCTCCAGGGAGGCACCGGGGAGCAGAAATTCACCCCTCCACTTT.

This rearrangement joins TRBV7-9 to TRBJ1-2, with 10 bases matching TRBD1. Germline lookup yields CDR1 SEHNR and CDR2 FQNEAQ (reference sequence). Losses at the gene ends were 5 bases for V and 7 bases for J; bases not matched to a gene: 7. The CDR3 length is 14 residues. This CDR3 reads CASSPRDRGGGYTF. The CDR3 DNA reads as TGTGCCAGCAGCCCACGGGACAGGGGCGGTGGCTACACCTTC.

There are many counts of this clonotype. This chain joins TRBV10-3 and TRBJ2-5; no firm D call. The CDR3 sequence is 12 residues long. Trimming stripped 4 bases from V and 1 base from J, with 4 bases between. Germline V gene sequence: CDR1 ENHRY, CDR2 SYGVKD. CDR3 sequence reads: CAISAGQETQYF. The CDR3 DNA reads TGTGCCATCAGTGCAGGCCAAGAGACCCAGTACTTC.

This clonotype was detected many times. The V call is TRBV6-5, the J call TRBJ1-5; D ambiguous. This CDR3 has 13 residues. Germline loops: CDR1 MNHEY, CDR2 SVGAGI. Trimming left V 7 bases short and J 5 bases short, with 12 bases between. CDR3 amino acids: CASKVSADQPQHF. CDR3 coding DNA: TGTGCCAGCAAGGTATCAGCGGATCAGCCCCAGCATTTT.

On this clonotype itself: One base away lies a much larger clone, so this may be a sequencing read error. This chain connects TRBV2 to TRBJ2-1; tentative D call: TRBD1 (6 bases). This CDR3 is built from 13 residues. V lost 5 bases and J 9 bases, leaving 14 bases between the germline ends. CDR1 is SNHLY and CDR2 is FYNNEI in the germline V gene. CDR3 residues: CASSPRDTGEQFF. CDR3 nucleotide sequence: TGTGCCAGCAGTCCCCGGGACACCGGTGAGCAGTTCTTC.

This clonotype turned up a few times. A read error may produce the germline difference seen at one junction end. The J gene is TRBJ1-1, the V gene TRBV6-1; 7 bases agree with TRBD1. The length of the CDR3 is 13 residues. The germline V gene encodes CDR1 MNHNS and CDR2 SASEGT. The CDR3 DNA reads TGTGCCAACAGTGAATTACAGGGGACTGAAGCTTTCTTT. This encodes CANSELQGTEAFF.

The J gene is TRBJ2-7, the V gene TRBV5-1; D call uncertain. CDR3 length: 12 residues. V gave up 7 bases and J gave up 7 bases, with 15 bases separating them. Germline CDR1 and CDR2: SGHRS and YFSETQ. The CDR3 sequence is CASHLTSGEQYF. The CDR3 region has the DNA TGCGCCAGCCACCTGACAAGTGGAGAGCAGTACTTC.

Many counts were recorded for this clonotype. This chain links TRBV20-1 with TRBJ2-3; D might be TRBD1 (6 bases). Germline V lookup: CDR1 DFQATT, CDR2 SNEGSKA (reference sequence). Trimming cost V 3 bases and J 2 bases, with 15 bases left between them. The CDR3 is 15 residues long. CDR3 nucleotide sequence: TGCAGTGCTAGTGGTGGGCAGGGGTTCACAGATACGCAGTATTTT. Protein sequence: CSASGGQGFTDTQYF.

The gene calls are TRBV4-3 and TRBJ1-4; D gene unclear. The germline V and J ends were trimmed by 0 bases and 4 bases, with 18 bases remaining between them. This CDR3 spans 18 amino acids. Germline assignment: CDR1 LGHNA and CDR2 YSLEER. This CDR3 is CASSQDLMTESLNEKLFF. The CDR3 coding sequence is TGCGCCAGCAGCCAAGATCTCATGACGGAGAGCCTTAATGAAAAACTGTTTTTT.

In its sample, this clonotype was seen many times. This chain connects TRBV20-1 to TRBJ1-1, with a possible D match to TRBD1 (5 bases). The CDR3 extends over 14 amino acids. In germline, CDR1 is DFQATT, CDR2 SNEGSKA (reference sequence). The V end was cut by 5 bases, the J end by 1 base, with 14 bases between. CDR3 loop: CSARIGQWNTEAFF. In DNA form, the CDR3 reads TGCAGTGCTCGAATTGGACAATGGAACACTGAAGCTTTCTTT.

In this sample, this clonotype turned up a few times. The chain has TRBV3-1 and TRBJ1-2; D may be TRBD1 (5 bases). The V and J ends lost 3 bases and 4 bases respectively, with 6 bases between them. Germline-derived CDR1 and CDR2 are LGHDT and YNNKEL (reference sequence). CDR3 length equals 12 residues. CDR3 loop: CASSHQGYGYTF. The DNA for the CDR3 is TGTGCCAGCAGCCACCAGGGCTATGGCTACACCTTC.

This clonotype was detected many times. This may be a read error: a much more frequent sequence differs by one nucleotide. The CDR3 reads CASSYSEDRGVYNEQYF. CDR3 bases: TGTGCCAGCAGTTACTCTGAGGACAGGGGTGTCTACAATGAGCAGTACTTC. The rearrangement joins TRBV6-2 or TRBV6-3 to TRBJ2-5, with 9 nucleotides matching TRBD1. With 0 bases clipped from V and 11 bases from J, the junction kept 16 bases outside the gene matches. CDR3 length equals 17 residues. CDR1 MNHEY and CDR2 SVGEGT come from the germline V gene.

This clonotype was recorded at least ten times. This chain links TRBV5-5 with TRBJ1-2, with D tentatively TRBD1 (6 bases). The CDR3 covers 14 residues. The V gene lost 0 bases and the J gene lost 4 bases, with 10 bases spanning the gap. Germline assignment: CDR1 SGHKS and CDR2 YYEKEE (reference sequence). The CDR3 DNA reads as TGTGCCAGCAGCTTGGTCCCGGGGGCCTATGGCTACACCTTC. Its protein is CASSLVPGAYGYTF.

CDR3 nucleotides: TGCAGTGCTAGAGAGAGACAGGGATATGGCTACACCTTC. This gives the protein CSARERQGYGYTF. The chain couples TRBV20-1 to TRBJ1-2; 7 nucleotides align to TRBD1. V lost 0 bases to trimming and J lost 5 bases; unmatched junction nucleotides: 3. The CDR3 runs 13 residues. The germline gives CDR1 DFQATT, CDR2 SNEGSKA (reference sequence).